This T cell receptor beta chain was recovered during a study of Graves' ophthalmopathy and Graves' hyperthyroidism. Whole-study results and caveats: The authors also found most expanded thyroid clonotypes above 0.001 frequency in blood. Ophthalmopathy could be told apart from stable hyperthyroidism by a 13-signature model (around 85% sensitivity, approximately 81% specificity).

This clonotype has a handful of counts. Its target is not known. The TCR beta CDR3 regions underwent amplification from RNA transcripts. First-round RT-PCR employed HTBI primers, with a second-round multiplex PCR after it. TCRdb re-derived calls from the multiplex PCR reads in MiXCR, one entry per CDR3 protein. The sample consists of 1 million to 1.3 million distinct CDR3 sequences, less than 45% of them appearing once. V shed 2 bases and J shed 6 bases, with 8 bases lying between them. CDR3 length equals 13 residues. Germline CDR1 and CDR2: SGHRS and YFSETQ. The chain employs TRBV5-1 and TRBJ1-4; D remains unclear. The receptor was derived from an adult man with Graves' hyperthyroidism. The sample taken for sequencing was peripheral blood or thyroid tissue (not recorded which). CDR3 bases: TGCGCCAGCAGCTTTGATCTGGATGAAAAACTGTTTTTT. Protein product: CASSFDLDEKLFF.